This T cell receptor beta chain originates from a study of T cells in Graves' hyperthyroidism and ophthalmopathy. What was amplified from RNA transcripts were TCR beta CDR3 regions. A set of HTBI primers served as the primers for a first-round RT-PCR of the TCR CDR3. MiXCR, run by TCRdb on the multiplex PCR reads, gives a single entry per CDR3 protein. In the table there are a few hundred thousand distinct CDR3 sequences, 46% of which are singletons. The V gene's germline CDR1 is SGDLS and CDR2 YYNGEE. The CDR3 totals 15 residues. Unmatched junction bases numbered 5, after V lost 4 bases and J lost 3 bases.

This chain joins TRBV9 and TRBJ2-1, with 9 bases aligning to TRBD1. The TCR was taken from a woman under 30 with Graves' hyperthyroidism. The specimen sequenced was peripheral blood or thyroid tissue (not recorded which). The CDR3 spells CASSLPGQGYNEQFF. CDR3 in DNA: TGTGCCAGCAGCCTCCCGGGACAGGGCTACAATGAGCAGTTCTTC.